The 11 T cell receptor beta chains below were found in one sample sequenced in a study of cytomegalovirus exposure and HLA in healthy donors. PCR primers comprised 60 Vbeta and 13 Jbeta primers. The table came from immunoSEQ multiplex PCR; TCRdb's copy has only in-frame clones and leaves some out. The data show about 140,000 clones, with around three fifths seen just once and around 1.9% held by the top ten. The specimen was PBMCs. The receptors originated from a male donor in good health and CMV-seronegative.

The sample holds a few counts of this clone. The chain combines TRBV7-9 with TRBJ1-2, with no clear D. In germline, CDR1 is SEHNR, CDR2 FQNEAQ (reference sequence). Trimming shortened V by 6 bases and J by 3 bases, and 17 bases separated the two germline ends. This CDR3 has 15 residues. The CDR3 bases are TGTGCCAGCAGTCCTCCAGAGGGCTACTACTATGGCTACACCTTC. Translating gives CASSPPEGYYYGYTF.

This chain connects TRBV30 to TRBJ1-4; unclear D gene. The CDR3 runs 12 residues. Trimming stripped 1 base from V and 7 bases from J, with 7 bases between. CDR1 is GTSNPN, CDR2 SVGIG, per germline (reference sequence). The CDR3 DNA reads as TGTGCCTGGAGTGGAGGATCTGAAAAACTGTTTTTT. It specifies CAWSGGSEKLFF.

In its sample, this clone was seen a few times. One end of the junction does not line up with germline, which may come from a read error. The V gene is TRBV7-8, the J gene TRBJ1-1; D remains ambiguous. The V gene's germline CDR1 is SGHVS and CDR2 FQNEAQ. CDR3 length: 13 amino acids. In DNA form, the CDR3 reads TGTGCCAGCATCTTATACGGGAACACTGAAGCTTTCTTT. Translation gives CASILYGNTEAFF.

The chain is built from TRBV7-2 and TRBJ1-3, with D possibly TRBD1 on 6 matching bases. The CDR3 extends over 15 amino acids. Germline V lookup: CDR1 SGHTA, CDR2 FQGNSA. The germline V and J ends were trimmed by 5 bases and 0 bases, with 11 bases remaining between them. In DNA form, the CDR3 reads TGTGCCAGCAGCCAGCGGACAGTCTCTGGAAACACCATATATTTT. As protein: CASSQRTVSGNTIYF.

This rearrangement joins TRBV19 to TRBJ1-1; tentative D call: TRBD1 (6 bases). V lost 0 bases and J lost 2, with 19 bases in between. Germline CDR1 is LNHDA and CDR2 is SQIVND (reference sequence). CDR3 length equals 18 residues. CDR3 in DNA: TGTGCCAGTAGTATAGATGGGGTCAGGGGCGCAGGCAACACTGAAGCTTTCTTT. This encodes CASSIDGVRGAGNTEAFF.

V gene TRBV19 combines with J gene TRBJ2-2; D remains ambiguous. The CDR3 spans 16 residues. Germline CDR1 and CDR2: LNHDA and SQIVND (reference sequence). V was shortened by 5 bases and J by 6 bases, with 19 bases between the two germline ends. CDR3 protein: CASSLRQYGLPGELFF. The CDR3 bases are TGTGCCAGTAGTCTTCGGCAATATGGGCTGCCCGGGGAGCTGTTTTTT.

The J gene is TRBJ2-3, the V gene TRBV7-3, with D hard to call. The CDR3 runs 12 residues. Germline V lookup: CDR1 SGHTA, CDR2 FQGTGA. With 4 bases removed from V and 2 bases from J, the gap between germline ends came to 4 bases. CDR3 coding DNA: TGTGCCAGCAGCTCAAACACAGATACGCAGTATTTT. Protein sequence: CASSSNTDTQYF. Filled out from reference TRBV7-3 and TRBJ2-3, the complete variable domain reads GAGVSQTPSNKVTEKGKYVELRCDPISGHTALYWYRQSLGQGPEFLIYFQGTGAADDSGLPNDRFFAVRPEGSVSTLKIQRTERGDSAVYLCASSSNTDTQYFGPGTRLTVL.

This clone was seen a handful of times. This chain links TRBV6-5 with TRBJ2-7, with D uncertain. V lost 0 bases and J lost 6, with 9 bases in between. CDR1 and CDR2 (germline): MNHEY, SVGAGI. The CDR3 is 13 residues long. The CDR3 DNA reads TGTGCCAGCAGTTACTCGATGGCTTCCGAGCAGTACTTC. As protein: CASSYSMASEQYF.

A single count supports this clone. The gene calls are TRBV6-6 and TRBJ1-2, with 8 bases identical to TRBD1. The CDR3 runs to 14 residues. V lost 5 bases and J lost 0; bases outside the gene matches: 2. CDR1 and CDR2 (germline): MNHNY, SVGAGI (reference sequence). The CDR3 DNA sequence: TGTGCCAGCAGTCTGGACAGGGCTAACTATGGCTACACCTTC. It is translated as CASSLDRANYGYTF.

The chain links TRBV5-1 to TRBJ2-2, with D perhaps TRBD1 (6 bases). The ends were cut back, 1 base at V and 4 bases at J, with 11 bases in the middle. From germline, CDR1 is SGHRS and CDR2 YFSETQ. This CDR3 has 15 residues. In DNA, the CDR3 is TGCGCCAGCAGCTTGTTTCAGGGGAGCACCGGGGAGCTGTTTTTT. Its protein product is CASSLFQGSTGELFF.

Points on this clone: At one end the junction does not follow the germline gene, possibly because of a read error. J is TRBJ2-1 and V is TRBV7-9; 11 nucleotides agree with TRBD1. The CDR3 is 15 residues long. Germline V gene sequence: CDR1 SEHNR, CDR2 FQNEAQ (reference sequence). CDR3 sequence (DNA): TGTGCCAGCAGCTCGCCGGGACAGGGGGGGGTTAAGCGGGTCTTC. Its protein is CASSSPGQGGVKRVF.